Listed below are T cell receptor beta chains from one sample, sequenced in a study of CD8 T cells in Susac syndrome. MiXCR, applied by TCRdb to the immunoSEQ multiplex PCR reads, yields one record per CDR3 protein. The table has about 250,000 distinct CDR3 sequences, around 95% seen once. What was sequenced was CD4+ T cells from PBMCs. These receptors came from a human donor with multiple sclerosis. Both conserved end residues are part of each CDR3. Fields, in order: CDR3 length, J gene, V gene, CDR3 protein.

14 | TRBJ1-1 | TRBV6-5 | CASSYLGRDTEAFF
14 | TRBJ1-1 | TRBV7-9 | CASSLGDASTEAFF
14 | TRBJ1-1 | TRBV27 | CASSAGVKYTEAFF
14 | TRBJ1-2 | TRBV19 | CASSDHRGVYGYTF
15 | TRBJ1-5 | TRBV24-1 | CATSDSSPGSQPQHF
14 | TRBJ1-1 | TRBV28 | CASSLPPERTEAFF
13 | TRBJ2-2 | TRBV20-1 | CSARYLGAGELFF
16 | TRBJ2-2 | TRBV29-1 | CSVDPLRDSRTGELFF
15 | TRBJ1-2 | TRBV7-9 | CASSLSLRGNYGYTF
15 | TRBJ1-3 | TRBV19 | CASGKDSSSGNTIYF
15 | TRBJ1-5 | TRBV28 | CASSFSGGGNQPQHF
16 | TRBJ2-3 | TRBV7-2 | CASSLLAGGPRDTQYF
15 | TRBJ2-1 | TRBV12-3/TRBV12-4 | CASSPGTSGYNEQFF
14 | TRBJ2-7 | TRBV7-3 | CASSWDRGTGEQYF
12 | TRBJ2-7 | TRBV10-2 | CASSERDSEQYF
15 | TRBJ1-2 | TRBV6-5 | CASSYSQQTNYGYTF